This passage covers 3 T cell receptor beta chains from one sample sequenced in a study of identical twins. TCRdb ran MiXCR on the 5' RACE reads and lists one entry per CDR3 protein. This table holds fewer than 250,000 distinct CDR3 sequences, 15% to 20% found once. This sample also belongs to another study, concerning T cells expressing NK-cell markers.

Sequencing input: CD8+ T cells sorted from blood. These receptors were collected from a woman under 30 in good health.

The V and J genes are TRBV27 and TRBJ2-1, with D hard to call. Per germline, CDR1 MNHEY and CDR2 SMNVEV (reference sequence). V gave up 2 bases and J gave up 8 bases, with 19 bases separating them. The CDR3 totals 16 residues. The CDR3 DNA sequence: TGTGCCAGCAGTTTAGTGGCGGCACTACGAAGGGATGAGCAGTTCTTC. Translation: CASSLVAALRRDEQFF.

The J gene is TRBJ2-7, the V gene TRBV3-1; TRBD2 aligns across 8 bases. This CDR3 contains 14 residues. Germline CDR1 LGHDT, CDR2 YNNKEL (reference sequence). The V and J ends lost 5 bases and 0 bases, in that order; junction bases with no gene match: 3. CDR3 in amino acids: CASSASGFSYEQYF. The CDR3 region has the DNA TGTGCCAGCAGCGCTAGCGGGTTCTCCTACGAGCAGTACTTC.

This clonotype was counted a few times. The J gene is TRBJ2-2, the V gene TRBV18; 7 bases map to TRBD2. CDR3 length equals 16 residues. Germline CDR1 and CDR2: KGHSH and LQKENI. V gave up 1 base and J gave up 0 bases; unmatched junction bases: 2. The CDR3 protein is CASSPREGTNTGELFF. CDR3 nucleotide sequence: TGTGCCAGCTCACCACGGGAGGGGACGAACACCGGGGAGCTGTTTTTT.